The 17 T cell receptor beta chains below come from one sample, sequenced in a study of T cells in localized non-small cell lung cancer. Using immunoSEQ multiplex PCR, the repertoire was profiled, and TCRdb retains in-frame clones only, with some absent. The sample contains about 54,000 clones, about 83% of which appear only once. The sequenced sample was peripheral blood, obtained before any cancer treatment. These receptors were taken from an older female donor with stage II squamous cell lung carcinoma.

The chain carries TRBV18 and TRBJ1-5; 7 nucleotides match TRBD1. There are 13 residues in the CDR3. The J segment lost 5 bases and the V segment lost 6 bases, leaving 4 bases of the junction unmatched. The germline V gene has CDR1 KGHSH and CDR2 LQKENI. The CDR3 spells CASSLTGDQPQHF. For the CDR3, the DNA is TGTGCCAGCTCCCTCACAGGGGATCAGCCCCAGCATTTT.

The chain combines TRBV9 with TRBJ1-3; 10 nucleotides line up with TRBD1. CDR3 length: 16 amino acids. Germline trimming cut 4 bases from V and 2 bases from J; bases unmatched to any gene: 6. The germline V gene has CDR1 SGDLS and CDR2 YYNGEE. CDR3 protein: CASSLSGTGAGNTIYF. CDR3 bases: TGTGCCAGCAGCTTATCCGGGACAGGGGCTGGAAACACCATATATTTT. The full variable domain, completed using reference TRBV9 and TRBJ1-3, is DSGVTQTPKHLITATGQRVTLRCSPRSGDLSVYWYQQSLDQGLQFLIQYYNGEERAKGNILERFSAQQFPDLHSELNLSSLELGDSALYFCASSLSGTGAGNTIYFGEGSWLTVV.

V usage is TRBV11-2 and J usage is TRBJ2-5; 11 bases match TRBD2. Losses at the gene ends were 1 base for V and 1 base for J; bases not matched to a gene: 5. The length of the CDR3 is 17 residues. Per germline, CDR1 SGHAT and CDR2 FQNNGV. Written as DNA, the CDR3 is TGTGCCAGCAGCTTAGGGGCTAGCGGGGGGACCCAAGAGACCCAGTACTTC. Its protein product is CASSLGASGGTQETQYF.

The chain employs TRBV7-9 and TRBJ1-2; no clear D. This CDR3 contains 11 residues. Per the germline V gene, CDR1 is SEHNR and CDR2 is FQNEAQ (reference sequence). The ends were cut back, 0 bases at V and 8 bases at J, with 4 bases in the middle. The CDR3 DNA reads as TGTGCCAGCAGCTTAGCTCGAGGCTACACCTTC. Encoded protein: CASSLARGYTF.

The chain recombines TRBV6-1 with TRBJ2-3; 9 bases map to TRBD1. V was pared by 6 bases and J by 3 bases, with 4 bases of the junction left unmatched. Germline CDR1 and CDR2: MNHNS and SASEGT. The CDR3 is 14 residues long. This chain's CDR3 is CASRGQGWTDTQYF. The CDR3 DNA reads TGTGCCAGCAGAGGACAGGGGTGGACAGATACGCAGTATTTT.

The chain recombines TRBV5-1 with TRBJ1-1, with D hard to call. CDR3 size: 15 residues. The germline V gene has CDR1 SGHRS and CDR2 YFSETQ. V dropped 0 bases and J dropped 4 bases, with 13 bases sitting between them. CDR3 amino acids: CASSLEGARSTEAFF. The CDR3 DNA sequence: TGCGCCAGCAGCTTGGAAGGTGCCAGGTCCACTGAAGCTTTCTTT.

The rearrangement links TRBV9 to TRBJ1-2; the D is unclear. V lost 1 base, J lost 3 bases, and 13 bases lay in between. CDR1 and CDR2 (germline): SGDLS, YYNGEE. CDR3 length: 15 amino acids. The CDR3 loop reads CASSVLWVVDYGYTF. CDR3 nucleotide sequence: TGTGCCAGCAGCGTACTATGGGTTGTTGACTATGGCTACACCTTC.

This rearrangement joins TRBV14 to TRBJ2-3; 8 nucleotides align to TRBD1. Unmatched junction bases numbered 8, after V lost 4 bases and J lost 2 bases. Germline V gives CDR1 SGHDN, CDR2 FVKESK. The CDR3 is 16 amino acids. In DNA form, the CDR3 reads TGTGCCAGCAGCCTTGGGACAGGTCGGTACACAGATACGCAGTATTTT. Its translation: CASSLGTGRYTDTQYF.

The chain employs TRBV27 and TRBJ2-1, with unresolved D. V lost 2 bases, J lost 2 bases, and 16 bases lay in between. The CDR3 covers 17 residues. Germline values: CDR1 MNHEY, CDR2 SMNVEV (reference sequence). Here the CDR3 reads CASSLGWASGAYNEQFF. The CDR3 nucleotides read TGTGCCAGCAGTTTAGGGTGGGCTTCTGGGGCCTACAATGAGCAGTTCTTC.

The rearrangement uses TRBV6-5 and TRBJ1-6; TRBD1 might be the D (5 bases). V was cut by 2 bases and J by 7 bases, with 15 bases left in between. Germline lookup yields CDR1 MNHEY and CDR2 SVGAGI. The CDR3 sequence is 16 residues long. The CDR3 sequence: CASSYHPRGSNSPLHF. As DNA, the CDR3 is TGTGCCAGCAGTTACCATCCGCGGGGGTCCAATTCACCCCTCCACTTT.

The DNA for the CDR3 is TGTGCCAGCTCATTGAAAAGGGGGGACACCTCGAACACCGGGGAGCTGTTTTTT. Translating it yields CASSLKRGDTSNTGELFF. The rearrangement links TRBV18 to TRBJ2-2; D may be TRBD1 or TRBD2 (6 bases each). V lost 5 bases to trimming and J lost 0 bases, with 19 bases between them. Per the germline V gene, CDR1 is KGHSH and CDR2 is LQKENI. The CDR3 is made up of 18 amino acids.

This rearrangement joins TRBV11-1 to TRBJ1-6; D gene ambiguous. The germline V and J ends were trimmed by 4 bases and 7 bases, with 8 bases remaining between them. CDR3 length equals 13 residues. The germline CDR1 and CDR2 sequences are SGHAT and FQDESV (reference sequence). CDR3 DNA sequence: TGTGCCAGCAGCTCGGGATTGAATTCACCCCTCCACTTT. This sequence encodes CASSSGLNSPLHF.

V usage is TRBV6-1 and J usage is TRBJ1-5, with TRBD1 identical over 11 bases. Germline V CDR1 and CDR2: MNHNS, SASEGT. The CDR3 is made up of 15 amino acids. V lost 4 bases to trimming and J lost 5 bases; unmatched junction nucleotides: 4. CDR3 sequence reads: CASSADRGRDQPQHF. The DNA for the CDR3 is TGTGCCAGCAGTGCGGACAGGGGGCGAGATCAGCCCCAGCATTTT.

The chain recombines TRBV27 with TRBJ2-2; D could derive from TRBD1 or TRBD2 (5 bases each). The germline V gene has CDR1 MNHEY and CDR2 SMNVEV (reference sequence). V lost 8 bases, J lost 8 bases, and 24 bases lay in between. This CDR3 contains 16 residues. The CDR3 loop is CASGPGPSTVPGELFF. The CDR3 DNA reads as TGTGCCAGCGGGCCGGGACCATCAACGGTTCCGGGGGAGCTGTTTTTT.

The chain combines TRBV29-1 with TRBJ2-7; tentative D call: TRBD2 (5 bases). Germline V lookup: CDR1 SQVTM, CDR2 ANQGSEA. V lost 3 bases and J 3 bases, leaving 12 bases between the germline ends. The CDR3 runs to 13 residues. CDR3 sequence (DNA): TGCAGCGTTGAGACACAGACTAACTACGAGCAGTACTTC. This sequence encodes CSVETQTNYEQYF.

This clone occurred once. The rearrangement links TRBV19 to TRBJ1-4, with D unclear. V was clipped by 6 bases and J by 0 bases, with 11 bases between them. The CDR3 totals 15 residues. Germline CDR1 reads LNHDA; CDR2 reads SQIVND (reference sequence). The CDR3 loop is CASRNQVATNEKLFF. The CDR3 DNA sequence: TGTGCCAGTAGGAATCAAGTAGCAACTAATGAAAAACTGTTTTTT.

This clone occurred once. V is TRBV7-2 and J is TRBJ2-3, with 7 bases identical to TRBD2. There are 16 residues in the CDR3. CDR1 and CDR2 (germline): SGHTA, FQGNSA. V dropped 1 base and J dropped 2; count of bases not matched to a gene: 6. CDR3 in DNA: TGTGCCAGCAGCTTAGGAGCGGGGACCCTCACAGATACGCAGTATTTT. Translation gives CASSLGAGTLTDTQYF.